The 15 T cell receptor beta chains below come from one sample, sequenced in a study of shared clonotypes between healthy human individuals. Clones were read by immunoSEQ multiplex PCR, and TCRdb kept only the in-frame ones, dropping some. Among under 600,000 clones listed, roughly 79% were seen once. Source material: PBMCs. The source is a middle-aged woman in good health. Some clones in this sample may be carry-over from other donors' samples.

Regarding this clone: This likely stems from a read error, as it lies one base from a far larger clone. The CDR3 nucleotides read TGTGCCAGCAGGGGACAGTACAATCAGCCCCAGCATTTT. Translated: CASRGQYNQPQHF. V and J are TRBV2 and TRBJ1-5; 7 positions agree with TRBD1. Germline CDR1 and CDR2: SNHLY and FYNNEI. The CDR3 has 13 residues. Trimming took 6 bases from V and 3 from J; bases not matched to a gene: 2.

This CDR3 is CASSFLAGGLGDTQYF. The DNA of the CDR3 is TGTGCCAGCAGTTTTCTAGCGGGAGGACTAGGAGATACGCAGTATTTT. This rearrangement joins TRBV27 to TRBJ2-3, with TRBD2 matching over 11 bases. V trimming: 3 bases; J trimming: 5 bases; junction bases outside the gene matches: 7. The CDR3 runs to 16 residues. In germline, CDR1 is MNHEY, CDR2 SMNVEV (reference sequence).

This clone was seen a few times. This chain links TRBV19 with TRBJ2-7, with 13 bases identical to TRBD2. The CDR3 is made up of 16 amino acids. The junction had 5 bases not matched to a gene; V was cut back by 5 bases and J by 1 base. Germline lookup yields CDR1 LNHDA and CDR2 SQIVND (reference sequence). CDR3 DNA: TGTGCCAGTAGTTTCGGACTAGCGGGGGCTTCCTACGAGCAGTACTTC. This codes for CASSFGLAGASYEQYF.

In nucleotides, the CDR3 is TGTGCCAGTAGTCGATCGGGACTAGCGGACTTCAATGAGCAGTTCTTC. The encoded protein is CASSRSGLADFNEQFF. The genes are TRBV19 and TRBJ2-1, with 11 nucleotides matching TRBD2. The V segment lost 5 bases and the J segment 6 bases; nucleotides outside the gene matches: 9. Germline V gives CDR1 LNHDA, CDR2 SQIVND (reference sequence). The CDR3 spans 16 residues.

CDR3 amino acids: CASSILAGGLIDTQYF. CDR3 coding DNA: TGTGCCAGCAGCATCTTAGCGGGAGGGCTCATAGATACGCAGTATTTT. The chain carries TRBV11-2 and TRBJ2-3; 11 bases are a match to TRBD2. With 5 bases clipped from V and 5 bases from J, the junction kept 9 bases outside the gene matches. The CDR3 is made up of 16 amino acids. Germline V gene sequence: CDR1 SGHAT, CDR2 FQNNGV. The full variable domain, rest sourced from reference TRBV11-2 and TRBJ2-3, is EAGVAQSPRYKIIEKRQSVAFWCNPISGHATLYWYQQILGQGPKLLIQFQNNGVVDDSQLPKDRFSAERLKGVDSTLKIQPAKLEDSAVYLCASSILAGGLIDTQYFGPGTRLTVL.

The CDR3 sequence is CASSSDNYGYTF. CDR3 bases: TGTGCCAGCAGTTCAGACAACTATGGCTACACCTTC. V gene TRBV28 combines with J gene TRBJ1-2, with D hard to call. V lost 4 bases, J lost 2 bases, and 5 bases lay in between. The CDR3 sequence is 12 residues long. Germline CDR1 is MDHEN and CDR2 is SYDVKM.

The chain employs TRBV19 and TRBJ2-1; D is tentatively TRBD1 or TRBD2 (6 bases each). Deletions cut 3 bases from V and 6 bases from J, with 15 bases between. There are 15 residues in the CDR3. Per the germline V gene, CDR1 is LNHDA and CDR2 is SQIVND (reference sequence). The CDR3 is CASSIWGVQGNEQFF. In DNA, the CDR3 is TGTGCCAGTAGTATTTGGGGGGTACAGGGCAATGAGCAGTTCTTC.

As DNA, the CDR3 is TGCAGCGTTACCGGGGAGGGACGGGACATTCAGTACTTC. Residues: CSVTGEGRDIQYF. The V gene is TRBV29-1, the J gene TRBJ2-4; 7 bases agree with TRBD2. Germline CDR1 SQVTM, CDR2 ANQGSEA. There are 13 residues in the CDR3. V gave up 5 bases and J gave up 8 bases; unmatched junction bases: 9.

The CDR3 DNA follows: TGTGCCAGCAGTTCTGCAGGGTCAGCCACTAATGAAAAACTGTTTTTT. Amino acids: CASSSAGSATNEKLFF. The chain combines TRBV28 with TRBJ1-4; D might be TRBD1 (5 bases). V dropped 4 bases and J dropped 2 bases, with 14 bases sitting between them. Germline V gene sequence: CDR1 MDHEN, CDR2 SYDVKM. The CDR3 has 16 residues.

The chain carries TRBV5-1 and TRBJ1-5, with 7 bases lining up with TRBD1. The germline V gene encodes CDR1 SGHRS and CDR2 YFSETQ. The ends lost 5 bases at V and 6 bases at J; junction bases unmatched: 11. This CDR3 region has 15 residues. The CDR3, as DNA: TGCGCCAGCAGAACAGGGGACTCGGAGGCTCAGCCCCAGCATTTT. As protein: CASRTGDSEAQPQHF.

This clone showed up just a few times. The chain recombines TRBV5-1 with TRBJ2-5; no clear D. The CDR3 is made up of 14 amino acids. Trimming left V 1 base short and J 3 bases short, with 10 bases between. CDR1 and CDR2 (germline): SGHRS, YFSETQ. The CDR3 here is CASSLFLDEETQYF. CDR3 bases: TGCGCCAGCAGCTTGTTCCTAGATGAAGAGACCCAGTACTTC.

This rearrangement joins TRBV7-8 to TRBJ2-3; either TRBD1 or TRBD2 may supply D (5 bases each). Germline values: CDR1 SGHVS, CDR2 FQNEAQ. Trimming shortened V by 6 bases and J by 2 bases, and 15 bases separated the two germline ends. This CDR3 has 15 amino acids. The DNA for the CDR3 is TGTGCCAGCAGGTCTATGGGGACGAACACAGATACGCAGTATTTT. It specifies CASRSMGTNTDTQYF.

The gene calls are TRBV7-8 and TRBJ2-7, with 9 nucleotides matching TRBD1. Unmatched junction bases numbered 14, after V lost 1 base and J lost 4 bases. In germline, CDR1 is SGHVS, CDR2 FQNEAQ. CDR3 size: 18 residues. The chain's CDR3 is CASSLGSTGGGYSYEQYF. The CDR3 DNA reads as TGTGCCAGCAGCTTAGGATCGACAGGGGGTGGCTACAGTTACGAGCAGTACTTC.

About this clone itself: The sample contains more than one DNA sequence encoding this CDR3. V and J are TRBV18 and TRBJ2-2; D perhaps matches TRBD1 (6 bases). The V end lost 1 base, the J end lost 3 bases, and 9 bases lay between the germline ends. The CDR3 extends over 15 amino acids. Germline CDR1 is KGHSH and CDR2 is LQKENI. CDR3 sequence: CASSPQQGDTGELFF. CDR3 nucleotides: TGTGCCAGCTCACCACAACAGGGAGACACCGGGGAGCTGTTTTTT.

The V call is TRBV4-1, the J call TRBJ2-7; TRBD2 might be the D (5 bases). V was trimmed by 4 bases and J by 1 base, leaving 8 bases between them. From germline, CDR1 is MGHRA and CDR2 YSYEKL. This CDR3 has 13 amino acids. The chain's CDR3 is CASSPGLSYEQYF. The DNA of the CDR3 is TGCGCCAGCAGCCCCGGACTGTCCTACGAGCAGTACTTC.